Listed below are T cell receptor beta chains from one sample, sequenced in a study of control samples from healthy donors and cancer patients. Generated by immunoSEQ multiplex PCR, the TCRdb table keeps only in-frame clones and is missing some. The table lists 85,000 to 100,000 clones, roughly 93% of them singletons, with over 8% in the top ten. The specimen was blood. Source of these receptors: a man in his late teens or twenties in good health. Each CDR3 is given with its conserved first and last residue. D genes are given only for firm matches. Clone size, where shown, is once, few, many, or a class for clones that have expanded.

size	length	J	V	D	CDR3	DNA
NA	15	TRBJ2-5	TRBV7-3	TRBD1	CASSEGQGARETQYF	TGTGCCAGCAGCGAGGGACAGGGGGCGCGGGAGACCCAGTACTTC
once	12	TRBJ1-1	TRBV6-5	NA	CASSSPGTEAFF	TGTGCCAGCAGTTCGCCGGGGACTGAAGCTTTCTTT
NA	15	TRBJ2-2	TRBV1	NA	CTSSQWRGVAGELFF	TGCACCAGCAGCCAGTGGCGGGGGGTGGCCGGGGAGCTGTTTTTT
NA	16	TRBJ2-3	TRBV5-5	NA	CASSWEPGKGTDTQYF	TGTGCCAGCAGCTGGGAGCCGGGGAAAGGGACAGATACGCAGTATTTT
NA	16	TRBJ2-1	TRBV9	NA	CASSVVAQINDNEQFF	TGTGCCAGCAGCGTAGTAGCGCAAATAAACGACAATGAGCAGTTCTTC
once	12	TRBJ2-3	TRBV5-5	NA	CASSESGNTQYF	TGTGCCAGCAGTGAATCGGGTAATACGCAGTATTTT
NA	12	TRBJ1-2	TRBV27	NA	CASSLSGVGYTF	TGTGCCAGCAGTTTATCCGGGGTTGGCTACACCTTC
once	13	TRBJ1-1	TRBV4-2	NA	CASSQAAVPKAFF	TGTGCCAGCAGCCAAGCGGCCGTCCCCAAGGCTTTCTTT
NA	14	TRBJ1-1	TRBV6-5	NA	CASIGHGRSTEAFF	TGTGCCAGCATCGGCCATGGGAGGTCCACTGAAGCTTTCTTT
NA	14	TRBJ1-1	TRBV10-1	NA	CASSETDANTEAFF	TGCGCCAGCAGTGAGACAGACGCGAACACTGAAGCTTTCTTT
NA	13	TRBJ1-1	TRBV12-3/TRBV12-4	NA	CASSSRGSTEAFF	TGTGCCAGCAGCTCGAGAGGGAGCACTGAAGCTTTCTTT
NA	13	TRBJ2-2	TRBV13	TRBD2	CASSPGLDWELFF	TGTGCCAGCAGCCCAGGACTAGATTGGGAGCTGTTTTTT
NA	14	TRBJ1-4	TRBV30	TRBD1	CAWSLRGSNEKLFF	TGTGCCTGGAGTCTCAGGGGGTCTAATGAAAAACTGTTTTTT
NA	13	TRBJ1-5	TRBV4-1	NA	CASSQDPGGPQHF	TGCGCCAGCAGCCAAGATCCGGGTGGGCCCCAGCATTTT
NA	17	TRBJ2-1	TRBV7-9	NA	CASSPEHSPRSYNEQFF	TGTGCCAGCAGCCCTGAGCACAGTCCACGCTCCTACAATGAGCAGTTCTTC
NA	12	TRBJ1-1	TRBV12-3/TRBV12-4	NA	CASSRRWGEAFF	TGTGCCAGCAGTCGTCGGTGGGGGGAAGCTTTCTTT
NA	13	TRBJ1-1	TRBV7-7	NA	CASSSGRGTEAFF	TGTGCCAGCAGCTCAGGACGTGGGACTGAAGCTTTCTTT
once	16	TRBJ1-2	TRBV5-6	NA	CASSLSKRGTNYGYTF	TGTGCCAGCAGCTTGTCTAAGAGGGGAACTAACTATGGCTACACCTTC
NA	15	TRBJ1-2	TRBV15	NA	CATSDRTYSAYGYTF	TGTGCCACCAGCGACCGGACTTACTCCGCATATGGCTACACCTTC
NA	13	TRBJ1-1	TRBV3-1/TRBV3-2	NA	CASSLNRNTEAFF	TGTGCCAGCAGCCTCAACAGGAACACTGAAGCTTTCTTT
NA	13	TRBJ1-1	TRBV12-3/TRBV12-4	NA	CASTLGMNTEAFF	TGTGCCAGCACCCTGGGAATGAACACTGAAGCTTTCTTT
NA	15	TRBJ1-1	TRBV25-1	NA	CASRTALGGYTEAFF	TGTGCCAGCAGGACGGCCCTGGGAGGGTACACTGAAGCTTTCTTT
once	15	TRBJ1-6	TRBV13	NA	CAGSLEADYNSPLHF	TGTGCCGGCAGCTTAGAGGCAGATTATAATTCACCCCTCCACTTT
once	14	TRBJ1-2	TRBV6-5	NA	CASRRRGVNYGYTF	TGTGCCAGCAGGAGGAGGGGCGTTAACTATGGCTACACCTTC
NA	14	TRBJ1-4	TRBV5-1	NA	CASSRGQGSEKLFF	TGCGCCAGCAGCCGTGGACAAGGGAGTGAAAAACTGTTTTTT
NA	14	TRBJ1-5	TRBV2	NA	CASSVWGGNQPQHF	TGTGCCAGCAGTGTTTGGGGAGGCAATCAGCCCCAGCATTTT